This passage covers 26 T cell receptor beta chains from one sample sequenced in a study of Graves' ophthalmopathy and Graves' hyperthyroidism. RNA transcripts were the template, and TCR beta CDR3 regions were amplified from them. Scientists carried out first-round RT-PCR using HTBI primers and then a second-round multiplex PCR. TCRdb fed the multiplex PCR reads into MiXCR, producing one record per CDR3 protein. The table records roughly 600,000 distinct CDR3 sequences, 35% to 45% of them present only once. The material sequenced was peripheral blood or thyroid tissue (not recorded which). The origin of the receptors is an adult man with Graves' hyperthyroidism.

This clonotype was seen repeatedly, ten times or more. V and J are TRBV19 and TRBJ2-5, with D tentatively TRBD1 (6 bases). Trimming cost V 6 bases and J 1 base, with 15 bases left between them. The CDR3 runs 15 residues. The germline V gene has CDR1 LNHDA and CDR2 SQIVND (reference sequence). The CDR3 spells CASRIQGLLQETQYF. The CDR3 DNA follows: TGTGCCAGTAGAATTCAGGGGCTCCTCCAAGAGACCCAGTACTTC.

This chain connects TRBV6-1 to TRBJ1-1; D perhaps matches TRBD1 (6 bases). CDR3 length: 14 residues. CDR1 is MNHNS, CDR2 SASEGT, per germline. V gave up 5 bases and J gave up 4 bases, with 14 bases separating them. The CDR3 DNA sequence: TGTGCCAGCAGTTGGACAGCGTGGGGCACTGAAGCTTTCTTT. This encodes CASSWTAWGTEAFF.

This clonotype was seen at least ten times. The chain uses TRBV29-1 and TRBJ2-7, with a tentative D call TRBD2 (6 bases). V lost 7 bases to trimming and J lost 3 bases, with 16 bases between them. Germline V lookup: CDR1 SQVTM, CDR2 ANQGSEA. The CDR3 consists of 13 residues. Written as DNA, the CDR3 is TGCAGCGCCTCCGACGGCGGGATCTACGAGCAGTACTTC. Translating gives CSASDGGIYEQYF.

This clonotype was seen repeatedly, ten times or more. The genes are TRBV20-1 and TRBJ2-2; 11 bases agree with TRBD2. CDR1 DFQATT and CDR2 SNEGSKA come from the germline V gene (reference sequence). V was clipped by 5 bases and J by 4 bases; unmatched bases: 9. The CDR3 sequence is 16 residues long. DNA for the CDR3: TGCAGTGCTCCGGACCTAGCGGGAGGAATCACCGGGGAGCTGTTTTTT. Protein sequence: CSAPDLAGGITGELFF.

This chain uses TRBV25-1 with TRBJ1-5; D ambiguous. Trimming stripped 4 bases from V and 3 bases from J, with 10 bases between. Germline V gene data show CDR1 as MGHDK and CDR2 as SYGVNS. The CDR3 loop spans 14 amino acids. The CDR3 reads CASSGWGYNQPQHF. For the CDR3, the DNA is TGTGCCAGCAGTGGATGGGGTTACAATCAGCCCCAGCATTTT.

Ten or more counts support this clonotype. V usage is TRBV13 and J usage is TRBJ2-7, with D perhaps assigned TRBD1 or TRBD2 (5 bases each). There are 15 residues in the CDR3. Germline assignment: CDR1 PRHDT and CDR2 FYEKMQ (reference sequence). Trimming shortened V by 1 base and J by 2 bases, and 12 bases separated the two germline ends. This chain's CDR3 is CASSLDPGPTYEQYF. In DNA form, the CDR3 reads TGTGCCAGCAGCTTAGATCCGGGGCCAACCTACGAGCAGTACTTC.

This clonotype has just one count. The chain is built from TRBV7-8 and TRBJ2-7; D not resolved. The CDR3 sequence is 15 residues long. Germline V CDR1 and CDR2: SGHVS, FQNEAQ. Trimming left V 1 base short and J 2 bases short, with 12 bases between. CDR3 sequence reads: CASSLGTLITYEQYF. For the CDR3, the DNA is TGTGCCAGCAGCTTAGGGACCCTTATAACCTACGAGCAGTACTTC.

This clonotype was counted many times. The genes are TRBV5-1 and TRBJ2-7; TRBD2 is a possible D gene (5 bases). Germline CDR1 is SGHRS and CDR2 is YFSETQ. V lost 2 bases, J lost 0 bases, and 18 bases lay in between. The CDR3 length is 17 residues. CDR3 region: CASSFSPTSGSSYEQYF. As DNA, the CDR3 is TGCGCCAGCAGCTTTTCCCCCACGTCGGGGAGCTCCTACGAGCAGTACTTC.

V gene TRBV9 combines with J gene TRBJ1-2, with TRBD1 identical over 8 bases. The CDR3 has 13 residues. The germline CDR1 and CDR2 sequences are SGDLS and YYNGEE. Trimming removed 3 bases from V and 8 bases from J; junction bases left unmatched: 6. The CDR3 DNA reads TGTGCCAGCAGCGGATATCGACAGGGGGGCTACACCTTC. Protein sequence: CASSGYRQGGYTF. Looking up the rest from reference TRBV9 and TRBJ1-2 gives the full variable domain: DSGVTQTPKHLITATGQRVTLRCSPRSGDLSVYWYQQSLDQGLQFLIQYYNGEERAKGNILERFSAQQFPDLHSELNLSSLELGDSALYFCASSGYRQGGYTFGSGTRLTVV.

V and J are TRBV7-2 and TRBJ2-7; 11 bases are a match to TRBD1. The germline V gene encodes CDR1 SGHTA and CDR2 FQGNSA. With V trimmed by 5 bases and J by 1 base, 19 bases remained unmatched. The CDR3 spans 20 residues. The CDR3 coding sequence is TGTGCCAGCAGCGATGGGACAGGGGGAAATCTAGCGGGTTTGTCCTACGAGCAGTACTTC. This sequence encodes CASSDGTGGNLAGLSYEQYF.

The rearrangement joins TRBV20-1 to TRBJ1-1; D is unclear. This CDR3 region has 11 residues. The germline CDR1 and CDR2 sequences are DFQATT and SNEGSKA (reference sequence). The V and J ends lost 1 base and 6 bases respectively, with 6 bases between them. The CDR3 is CSARGGPEAFF. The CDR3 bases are TGCAGTGCTAGAGGTGGACCTGAAGCTTTCTTT.

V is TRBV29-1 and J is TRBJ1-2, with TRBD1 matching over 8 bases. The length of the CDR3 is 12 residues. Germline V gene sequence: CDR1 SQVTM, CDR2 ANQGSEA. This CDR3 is CSLSDRVDGYTF. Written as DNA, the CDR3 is TGCAGTTTATCGGACAGGGTGGATGGCTACACCTTC.

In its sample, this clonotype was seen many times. CDR3 sequence reads: CASRGTGLNTEAFF. The CDR3 nucleotides are TGTGCCAGCAGGGGGACAGGCTTGAACACTGAAGCTTTCTTT. V is TRBV6-6 and J is TRBJ1-1; 8 bases are a match to TRBD1. Germline V gene lookup returns CDR1 MNHNY and CDR2 SVGAGI (reference sequence). CDR3 length equals 14 residues. The V gene end was trimmed by 6 bases and the J gene end by 0 bases; junction bases not matched to a gene: 3.

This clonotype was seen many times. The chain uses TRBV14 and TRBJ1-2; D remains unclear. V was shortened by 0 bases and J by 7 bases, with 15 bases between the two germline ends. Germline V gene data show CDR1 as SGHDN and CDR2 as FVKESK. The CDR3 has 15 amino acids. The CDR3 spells CASSQDLATLGGYTF. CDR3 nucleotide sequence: TGTGCCAGCAGCCAAGATTTAGCCACCCTGGGTGGCTACACCTTC.

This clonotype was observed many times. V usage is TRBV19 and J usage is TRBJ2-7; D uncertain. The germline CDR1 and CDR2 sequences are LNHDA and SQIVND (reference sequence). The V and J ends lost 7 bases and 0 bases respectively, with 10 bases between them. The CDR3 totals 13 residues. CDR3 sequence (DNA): TGTGCCAGTAAGAGTCAGAGCTCCTACGAGCAGTACTTC. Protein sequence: CASKSQSSYEQYF.

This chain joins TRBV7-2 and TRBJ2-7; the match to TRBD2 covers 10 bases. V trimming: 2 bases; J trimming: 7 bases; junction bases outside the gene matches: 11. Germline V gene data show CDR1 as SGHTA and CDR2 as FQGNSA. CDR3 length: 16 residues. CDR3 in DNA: TGTGCCAGCAGCTTACTACTAGCGGGAAGTACCGGGGAGCAGTACTTC. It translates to CASSLLLAGSTGEQYF.

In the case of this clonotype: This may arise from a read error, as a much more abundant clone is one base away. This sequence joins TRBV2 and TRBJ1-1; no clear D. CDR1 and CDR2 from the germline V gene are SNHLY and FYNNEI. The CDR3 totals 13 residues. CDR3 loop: CASSEYRNTQAFF. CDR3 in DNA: TGTGCCAGCAGTGAATATCGGAACACTCAAGCTTTCTTT.

The CDR3 DNA reads as TGTGCCATCAGTGAGTCAGGGGGTTTCTACGAGCAGTACTTC. It yields the protein CAISESGGFYEQYF. The rearrangement uses TRBV10-3 and TRBJ2-7; D may be TRBD1 (6 bases). Trimming cost V 0 bases and J 3 bases, with 9 bases left between them. CDR3 length: 14 amino acids. Germline CDR1 is ENHRY and CDR2 is SYGVKD.

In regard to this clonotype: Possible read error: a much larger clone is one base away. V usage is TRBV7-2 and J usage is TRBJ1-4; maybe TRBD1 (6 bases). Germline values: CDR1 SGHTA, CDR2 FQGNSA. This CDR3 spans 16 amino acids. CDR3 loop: CASSQDQKGGGEKLYF. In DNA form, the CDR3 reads TGTGCCAGCAGCCAAGATCAGAAAGGGGGAGGTGAAAAACTGTATTTT.

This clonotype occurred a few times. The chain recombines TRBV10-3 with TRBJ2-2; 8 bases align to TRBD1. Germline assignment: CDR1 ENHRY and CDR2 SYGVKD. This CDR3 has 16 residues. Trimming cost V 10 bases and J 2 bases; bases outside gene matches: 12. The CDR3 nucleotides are TGTGCCAGCTCACCGAGGACAGGGATCAACACCGGGGAGCTGTTTTTT. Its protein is CASSPRTGINTGELFF.

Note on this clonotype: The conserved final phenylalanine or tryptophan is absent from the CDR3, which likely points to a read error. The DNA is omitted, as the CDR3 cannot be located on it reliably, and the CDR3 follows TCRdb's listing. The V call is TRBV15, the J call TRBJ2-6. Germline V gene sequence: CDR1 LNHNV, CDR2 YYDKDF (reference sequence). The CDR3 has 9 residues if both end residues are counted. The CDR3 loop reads CATSRESTS.

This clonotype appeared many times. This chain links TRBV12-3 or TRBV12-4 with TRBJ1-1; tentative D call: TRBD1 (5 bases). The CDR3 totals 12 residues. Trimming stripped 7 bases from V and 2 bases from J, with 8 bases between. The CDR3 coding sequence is TGTGCCAGCACCCAGGGTAACACTGAAGCTTTCTTT. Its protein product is CASTQGNTEAFF.

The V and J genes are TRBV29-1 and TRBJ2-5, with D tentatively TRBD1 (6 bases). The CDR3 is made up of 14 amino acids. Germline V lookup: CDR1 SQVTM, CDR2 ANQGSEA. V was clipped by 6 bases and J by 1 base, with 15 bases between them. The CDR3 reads CSVRGTSTQETQYF. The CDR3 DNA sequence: TGCAGCGTGAGGGGGACATCCACCCAAGAGACCCAGTACTTC.

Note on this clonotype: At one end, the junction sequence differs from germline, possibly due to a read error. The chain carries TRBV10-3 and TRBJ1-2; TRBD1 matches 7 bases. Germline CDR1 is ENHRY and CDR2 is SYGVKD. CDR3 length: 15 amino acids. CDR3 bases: TGTGCCAGCAGTTACGGGACAGCAGCGTCTTATGGCTACACCTTC. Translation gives CASSYGTAASYGYTF.

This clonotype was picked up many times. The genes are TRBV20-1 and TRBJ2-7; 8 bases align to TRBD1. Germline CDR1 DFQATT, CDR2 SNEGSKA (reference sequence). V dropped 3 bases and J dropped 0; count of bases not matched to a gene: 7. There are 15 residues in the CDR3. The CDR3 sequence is CSASPRQGNSYEQYF. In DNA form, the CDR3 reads TGCAGTGCTAGCCCCAGACAGGGGAACTCCTACGAGCAGTACTTC.

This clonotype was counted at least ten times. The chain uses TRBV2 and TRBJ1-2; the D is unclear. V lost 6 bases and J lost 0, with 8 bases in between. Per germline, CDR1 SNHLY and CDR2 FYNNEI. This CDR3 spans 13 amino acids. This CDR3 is CASSANTNYGYTF. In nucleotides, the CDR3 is TGTGCCAGCAGCGCTAATACTAACTATGGCTACACCTTC.